These T cell receptor beta chains were read from a single sample in a study of OX40 agonist ivuxolimab in advanced cancers. Measured with immunoSEQ multiplex PCR; TCRdb has only the in-frame clones, and not every one. Seen here are more than 50,000 clones, about 90% observed once, and the top ten hold just over 2%. The sequencing used CD4+ or CD8+ T cells sorted from blood, collected in a trial of the OX40 agonist ivuxolimab. Receptors originate from an adult with an advanced solid tumor such as melanoma, head and neck, liver or kidney cancer. The conserved cysteine and the conserved F or W are not part of the CDR3 here.

14	TRBV9	TRBJ2-3	ASSAGLAGGTDTQY
13	TRBV19	TRBJ2-7	ASSISGGASYEQY
10	TRBV28	TRBJ1-2	ASSQTNYGYT
8	TRBV6-1	TRBJ2-7	ASSEDEQY
14	TRBV5-5	TRBJ1-2	ASSTADGLANYGYT
12	TRBV6-1	TRBJ2-7	ASTKPGGVGEQY
11	TRBV7-9	TRBJ2-1	ASSHRATDEQF
15	TRBV6-1	TRBJ2-2	ASSEAGAGLDTGELF
13	TRBV2	TRBJ1-6	ASSRTDPNNSPLH
14	TRBV2	TRBJ2-1	ASSTSGPSSYNEQF
13	TRBV5-6	TRBJ2-5	ASSSRSLGGETQY
14	TRBV7-2	TRBJ2-1	ASSLNSPGAGAEQF
13	TRBV7-2	TRBJ1-2	ASSPARVANYGYT
13	TRBV7-2	TRBJ2-7	ASSLESGARYEQY
14	TRBV18	TRBJ1-6	ASSPENQGGNSPLH
13	TRBV5-1	TRBJ1-2	ASSLGQGVDYGYT
13	TRBV28	TRBJ1-2	ASSHQTGAVGGYT
13	TRBV6-5	TRBJ2-2	ASSSGTTNTGELF
14	TRBV27	TRBJ2-1	ASSPHDTAPYNEQF
13	TRBV10-3	TRBJ1-1	AISGGTGTYTEAF
13	TRBV4-3	TRBJ1-6	ASSQQRTVGSPLH
13	TRBV7-6	TRBJ1-3	ASSLLEYSGNTIY
9	TRBV19	TRBJ1-5	ASSRAGPQH
11	TRBV6-1	TRBJ2-5	ASISGGAETQY
12	TRBV7-2	TRBJ1-1	ASIKGRGFTEAF
13	TRBV7-2	TRBJ1-5	ASSLTAPGNQPQH
15	TRBV5-6	TRBJ2-6	ASVHRVLLSGANVLT
12	TRBV9	TRBJ2-1	ASSVPLADNEQF
18	TRBV30	TRBJ1-5	AWSDGGRVMEKGTDQPQH
14	TRBV28	TRBJ2-5	ASSFFKREPRETQY
14	TRBV5-1	TRBJ2-3	ASSLSGGLATDTQY
13	TRBV7-3	TRBJ2-1	ASSKTSGIDDEQF
10	TRBV19	TRBJ2-1	ATDSRYNEQF
14	TRBV10-1	TRBJ1-4	ASKKWAGSTNEKLF
13	TRBV6-1	TRBJ1-2	ASSEALGSPYGYT
13	TRBV6-5	TRBJ2-1	ASIGTPPTNNEQF
13	TRBV5-4	TRBJ1-5	ASSTGPLGDQPQH